The 5 T cell receptor beta chains presented below share a single source sample, sequenced in a study of T cells in Graves' hyperthyroidism and ophthalmopathy. TCR beta CDR3 regions were amplified from RNA. The TCR CDR3 was amplified in a first-round RT-PCR using the HTBI primer set. TCRdb itself ran the multiplex PCR reads through MiXCR, one entry per CDR3 protein. Seen here are 560,000 or so distinct CDR3 sequences, 46% observed once, and the top ten hold roughly 8.2%. Material for sequencing was peripheral blood or thyroid tissue (not recorded which). Every receptor here comes from a woman aged 18-30 years with Graves' hyperthyroidism.

V is TRBV11-2 and J is TRBJ1-2; perhaps TRBD1 as D (5 bases). The germline CDR1 and CDR2 sequences are SGHAT and FQNNGV. The germline V and J ends were trimmed by 5 bases and 6 bases, with 13 bases remaining between them. The CDR3 runs 13 residues. As DNA, the CDR3 is TGTGCCAGCAGCCGACGGGGGATCGATGGCTACACCTTC. Translating it yields CASSRRGIDGYTF.

This clonotype was found a few times. This chain joins TRBV25-1 and TRBJ1-6; 8 bases agree with TRBD1. The CDR3 loop spans 13 amino acids. Germline V gene data show CDR1 as MGHDK and CDR2 as SYGVNS. With 6 bases clipped from V and 10 bases from J, the junction kept 5 bases outside the gene matches. The CDR3: CASRFGQGSPLHF. The CDR3 coding sequence is TGTGCCAGCAGGTTCGGACAGGGATCACCCCTCCACTTT.

There are many counts of this clonotype. The rearrangement joins TRBV2 to TRBJ1-1; D gene unclear. Germline V gene lookup returns CDR1 SNHLY and CDR2 FYNNEI. V was cut by 10 bases and J by 7 bases, with 4 bases left in between. The CDR3 runs 8 residues. CDR3 DNA: TGTGCCAACGATGAAGCTTTCTTT. Encoded protein: CANDEAFF.

Comment on this clonotype: A much larger clone lies one base from this, so it may be a read error. For the CDR3, the DNA is TGTGCCAGCATCATGACAGGGGAAGGCGAAAAACTGTTTTTT. It is translated as CASIMTGEGEKLFF. The chain joins TRBV2 to TRBJ1-4; 8 bases are shared with TRBD1. The CDR3 has 14 amino acids. The germline CDR1 and CDR2 sequences are SNHLY and FYNNEI. The V and J ends lost 7 bases and 8 bases, in that order; junction bases with no gene match: 9. The complete variable domain, with remaining parts taken from reference TRBV2 and TRBJ1-4, reads EPEVTQTPSHQVTQMGQEVILRCVPISNHLYFYWYRQILGQKVEFLVSFYNNEISEKSEIFDDQFSVERPDGSNFTLKIRSTKLEDSAMYFCASIMTGEGEKLFFGSGTQLSVL.

This rearrangement joins TRBV7-9 to TRBJ1-6; tentatively, D is TRBD1 (5 bases). Germline CDR1 is SEHNR and CDR2 is FQNEAQ (reference sequence). The V gene lost 1 base and the J gene lost 0 bases, with 10 bases spanning the gap. The CDR3 spans 17 residues. CDR3 protein: CASSLGTGSSYNSPLHF. Here the CDR3 DNA reads TGTGCCAGCAGCTTAGGTACAGGAAGCTCCTATAATTCACCCCTCCACTTT.